These 7 T cell receptor beta chains share one sample of origin, sequenced in a study of cytomegalovirus exposure and HLA in healthy donors. Vbeta (60) and Jbeta (13) primers were used in the PCR. Using immunoSEQ multiplex PCR, the repertoire was profiled, and TCRdb retains in-frame clones only, with some absent. The data show approximately 150,000 clones, 80% seen once. Input material: PBMCs. The source is a man between 25 and 39 years old in good health and CMV-seropositive.

This clone showed up just a few times. The CDR3 sequence is CASRIDTVGSYEQYF. The CDR3 DNA reads TGTGCCAGCAGAATTGACACCGTCGGATCCTACGAGCAGTACTTC. The chain uses TRBV6-4 and TRBJ2-7; D ambiguous. The length of the CDR3 is 15 residues. In germline, CDR1 is MRHNA, CDR2 SNTAGT. V lost 6 bases, J lost 1 base, and 16 bases lay in between.

The rearrangement joins TRBV30 to TRBJ2-1; 7 nucleotides line up with TRBD2. In germline, CDR1 is GTSNPN, CDR2 SVGIG (reference sequence). There are 13 residues in the CDR3. The V gene end was trimmed by 0 bases and the J gene end by 5 bases; junction bases not matched to a gene: 1. The CDR3 here is CAWSVGLNNEQFF. CDR3 in DNA: TGTGCCTGGAGTGTGGGACTAAACAATGAGCAGTTCTTC.

CDR3 DNA: TGCAGCGTCAGGGGGCGCAACTATGGCTACACCTTC. Protein product: CSVRGRNYGYTF. V usage is TRBV29-1 and J usage is TRBJ1-2; 8 bases align to TRBD1. This CDR3 has 12 amino acids. Germline CDR1 and CDR2: SQVTM and ANQGSEA. The V segment lost 6 bases and the J segment 2 bases; nucleotides outside the gene matches: 2.

This chain connects TRBV6-1 to TRBJ2-1; TRBD1 is a possible D gene (5 bases). V was cut by 4 bases and J by 0 bases, with 10 bases left in between. This CDR3 region has 15 residues. Germline assignment: CDR1 MNHNS and CDR2 SASEGT. CDR3 in DNA: TGTGCCAGCAGTGGACAGCGAAGCTCCTACAATGAGCAGTTCTTC. It translates to CASSGQRSSYNEQFF.

The chain uses TRBV28 and TRBJ1-1; D is ambiguous. With 11 bases removed from V and 0 bases from J, the gap between germline ends came to 13 bases. The CDR3 is 13 residues long. The germline CDR1 and CDR2 sequences are MDHEN and SYDVKM. This chain's CDR3 is CAGRDGLNTEAFF. The CDR3 nucleotides are TGTGCCGGGCGGGATGGTCTGAACACTGAAGCTTTCTTT.

This CDR3 reads CASSSLVTDTQYF. DNA for the CDR3: TGTGCCAGCAGCTCCCTCGTCACAGATACGCAGTATTTT. The chain is built from TRBV7-6 and TRBJ2-3, with no clear D. The germline V gene has CDR1 SGHVS and CDR2 FNYEAQ. V gave up 4 bases and J gave up 2 bases, with 7 bases separating them. CDR3 size: 13 residues.

The chain carries TRBV5-1 and TRBJ2-4, with D maybe TRBD2 (6 bases). The CDR3 spans 15 residues. V lost 1 base to trimming and J lost 8 bases, with 16 bases between them. Looked up from germline, CDR1 is SGHRS and CDR2 is YFSETQ. Here the CDR3 DNA reads TGCGCCAGCAGCTTGCCAGGAGGGGTGGGGGACATTCAGTACTTC. Translating gives CASSLPGGVGDIQYF.